This T cell receptor (beta chain) was sequenced in a study of blood T cell repertoires in COVID-19. Study context: Sites in the United States, Italy and Spain provided acute and convalescent COVID-19 samples. T cells, B-cell-depleted T cells, or PBMCs provided the cDNA or gDNA that served as material.

Per the authors' pipeline: Amplification of reference gene primers was used by the study to estimate nucleated cell counts. TCRdb keeps only in-frame clones here, not all; method: immunoSEQ multiplex PCR. V and J calls and clone size come straight from that table; D and trimming were deduced from the DNA. This table has under 100,000 clones, around four fifths appearing once. V lost 4 bases, J lost 5 bases, and 7 bases lay in between. CDR1 and CDR2 (germline): MDHEN, SYDVKM. The CDR3 has 12 amino acids. Sequences were obtained from peripheral blood. This chain joins TRBV28 and TRBJ2-3; D call uncertain. The sequence came from a woman aged 70-85 years with active or convalescent COVID-19. The CDR3 region has the DNA TGTGCCAGCAGTTCCTCCCTAGATACGCAGTATTTT. Protein sequence: CASSSSLDTQYF.